These T cell receptor beta chains were read from a single sample in a study of Ad26.COV2.S vaccination and SARS-CoV-2 variants. The protocol was immunoSEQ multiplex PCR, while the TCRdb copy is restricted to in-frame clones and leaves out a portion. The sample has about 400,000 clones; under 90% are singletons. The material sequenced was peripheral blood, taken in a trial of Ad26.COV2.S vaccine versus placebo. The receptors derive from a person aged 18-65 years who received the Ad26.COV2.S COVID-19 vaccine or a placebo. Each CDR3 is given with its conserved first and last residue. The D gene is left open where the match is weak. Where a row states a size, it is once, few, many or the class of an expanded clone; other rows omit it.

cdr3_nt cdr3_aa v_call clone_size d_call j_call
TGCGCCAGCAGCCAAGAGGCGGGGCGCGCCTATGGCTACACCTTC CASSQEAGRAYGYTF TRBV4-1 NA NA TRBJ1-2
TGTGCCAGTAGTGCCAGGACGGGTAGGGGTAATCAGCCCCAGCATTTT CASSARTGRGNQPQHF TRBV19 NA NA TRBJ1-5
TGTGCCAGTAGTATTTACGAGACTCATAACTATGGCTACACCTTC CASSIYETHNYGYTF TRBV19 NA NA TRBJ1-2
TGTGCCAGTAGTATACTCGGGGATCAGCCCCAGCATTTT CASSILGDQPQHF TRBV19 NA NA TRBJ1-5
TGTGCCAGTAACGGGGGCGCGGCCGACGAGCAGTACTTC CASNGGAADEQYF TRBV19 few NA TRBJ2-7
TGTGCCAGCAGCTTAACGCGGGGAGAGCAGTTCTTC CASSLTRGEQFF TRBV7-3 NA NA TRBJ2-1
TGTGCCAGCAGTTACCGGGGACGGAACTATGGCTACACCTTC CASSYRGRNYGYTF TRBV6-5 once NA TRBJ1-2
TGTGCCAGCAGCTTAGAGCCGGGCTCCTACGAGCAGTACTTC CASSLEPGSYEQYF TRBV11-2 NA NA TRBJ2-7
TGCAGCGTTTGGTCGTCAGGTGGACCTGAAGCTTTCTTT CSVWSSGGPEAFF TRBV29-1 NA NA TRBJ1-1
TGTGCCAGCAGCTTGACCCCAAGCTCTGGGGCCAACGTCCTGACTTTC CASSLTPSSGANVLTF TRBV5-5 NA NA TRBJ2-6
TGTGCCAGCAGCCGTCCGGGGTCCCGGGATACGCAGTATTTT CASSRPGSRDTQYF TRBV3-1/TRBV3-2 NA NA TRBJ2-3
TGTGCCAGCCTTAACCCGAACACCGGGGAGCTGTTTTTT CASLNPNTGELFF TRBV6-5 NA NA TRBJ2-2
TGTGCCAGCAGCTTACTAGCGGGAGAGGTAGATGAGCAGTTCTTC CASSLLAGEVDEQFF TRBV7-3 NA TRBD2 TRBJ2-1
TGTGCCAGCAGCGTTCAGGGCCCCACCGGGGAGCTGTTTTTT CASSVQGPTGELFF TRBV7-9 NA NA TRBJ2-2
TGTGCCAGCAGTCCCGGACTCTGGAAGATGAACACTGAAGCTTTCTTT CASSPGLWKMNTEAFF TRBV2 NA NA TRBJ1-1
TGTGCCATCAGTGTTAGGGCCAATGAAAAACTGTTTTTT CAISVRANEKLFF TRBV10-3 NA NA TRBJ1-4